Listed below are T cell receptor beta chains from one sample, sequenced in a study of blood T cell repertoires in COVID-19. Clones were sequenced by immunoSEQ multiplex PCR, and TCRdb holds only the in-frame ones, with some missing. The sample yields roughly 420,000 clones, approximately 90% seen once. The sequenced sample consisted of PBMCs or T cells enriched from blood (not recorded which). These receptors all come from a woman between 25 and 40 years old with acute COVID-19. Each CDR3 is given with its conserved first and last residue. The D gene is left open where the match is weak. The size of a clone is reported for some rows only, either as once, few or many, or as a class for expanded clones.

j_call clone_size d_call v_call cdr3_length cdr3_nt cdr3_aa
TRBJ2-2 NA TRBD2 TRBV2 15 TGTGCCAGCAGTGAGGGACTAGCGGTCACCGGGGAGCTGTTTTTT CASSEGLAVTGELFF
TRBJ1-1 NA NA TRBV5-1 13 TGCGCCAGCAGCATACAGGGGAACACTGAAGCTTTCTTT CASSIQGNTEAFF
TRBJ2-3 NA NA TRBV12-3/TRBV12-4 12 TGTGCCAGCGCCTCGGTCACAGATACGCAGTATTTT CASASVTDTQYF
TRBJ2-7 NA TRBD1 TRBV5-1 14 TGCGCCAGCAGCGAAGGACAGGGGGTCTCCGAGCAGTACTTC CASSEGQGVSEQYF
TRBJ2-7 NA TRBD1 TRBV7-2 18 TGTGCCAGCACCAACCGGACGAGACAGGGGGCCGTTAAGTACGAGCAGTACTTC CASTNRTRQGAVKYEQYF
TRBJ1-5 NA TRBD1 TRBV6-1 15 TGTGCCAGCAGTGAGGGACAGGGGTACAATCAGCCCCAGCATTTT CASSEGQGYNQPQHF
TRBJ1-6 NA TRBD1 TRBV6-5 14 TGTGCCAGCGGGGACTGGACAGGGGGAAAACCCCTCCACTTT CASGDWTGGKPLHF
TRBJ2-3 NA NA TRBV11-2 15 TGTGCCAGCAGCCCCCCGGGGGAGAGCACAGATACGCAGTATTTT CASSPPGESTDTQYF
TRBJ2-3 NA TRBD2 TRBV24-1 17 TGTGCCACCAGTGATTCAAGCGGGGGCAGTCCCACAGATACGCAGTATTTT CATSDSSGGSPTDTQYF
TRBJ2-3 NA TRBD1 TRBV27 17 TGTGCCAGCAGTTCCCTATCCTCCGGGACAGGGACAGATACGCAGTATTTT CASSSLSSGTGTDTQYF
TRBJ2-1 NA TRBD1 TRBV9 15 TGTGCCAGCAGCCCGTCCTCCGGGACAGAGAATGAGCAGTTCTTC CASSPSSGTENEQFF
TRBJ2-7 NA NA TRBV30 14 TGTGCCTGGAGTACAGGGAACTTGGGAAACGAGCAGTACTTC CAWSTGNLGNEQYF
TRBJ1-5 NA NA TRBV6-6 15 TGTGCCAGCAGTCCGCCTGGGCAGGCCAATCAGCCCCAGCATTTT CASSPPGQANQPQHF
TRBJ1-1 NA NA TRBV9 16 TGTGCCAGCAGCGTAGATCAACGGAGACCGAACACTGAAGCTTTCTTT CASSVDQRRPNTEAFF
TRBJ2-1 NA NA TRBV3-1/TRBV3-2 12 TGTGCCAGCAGCTATGTCGTCGGTGAGCAGTTCTTC CASSYVVGEQFF
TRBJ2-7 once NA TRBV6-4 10 TGTGCCAGCAGCTACTACGAGCAGTACTTC CASSYYEQYF
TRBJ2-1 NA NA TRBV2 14 TGTGCCAGCACGGCGGAAGGTACCACAAATGAGCAGTTCTTC CASTAEGTTNEQFF
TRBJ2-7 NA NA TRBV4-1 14 TGCGCCAGCAGCCAAGAATTAGCCGGGTACGAGCAGTACTTC CASSQELAGYEQYF